This is a list of T cell receptor beta chains from one sample in a study of cytomegalovirus exposure and HLA in healthy donors. Measured with immunoSEQ multiplex PCR; TCRdb has only the in-frame clones, and not every one. Of some 98,000 clones listed, roughly four fifths are singletons. Sequences were obtained from PBMCs. The receptors were sampled from a female donor in good health and CMV-seropositive. The CDR3 runs from the conserved cysteine through the conserved F or W. Each record gives: J gene, CDR3 length, V gene, clone size, D gene, CDR3 DNA, CDR3 protein. A D gene is named only where the DNA matches it firmly. Only part of the rows carry a size: once, few, many, or a class if the clone is expanded.

>TRBJ1-3|17|TRBV11-2|NA|NA
TGTGCCAGCAGCTTCGCCGGAGGACGACGCTCTGGAAACACCATATATTTT
CASSFAGGRRSGNTIYF
>TRBJ2-3|14|TRBV7-6|NA|NA
TGTGCCAGCAGCTTAATCAGGGACACAGATACGCAGTATTTT
CASSLIRDTDTQYF
>TRBJ2-5|13|TRBV21-1|NA|NA
TGTGCCAGCAAGAGGGTATCCCAAGAGACCCAGTACTTC
CASKRVSQETQYF
>TRBJ2-3|16|TRBV27|NA|TRBD1
TGTGCCAGCAGTCCGACAGGGAGTCCTGGGACAGATACGCAGTATTTT
CASSPTGSPGTDTQYF
>TRBJ2-7|14|TRBV29-1|NA|NA
TGCAGCGTTGGCAGACTAGGTAGCTCCTACGAGCAGTACTTC
CSVGRLGSSYEQYF
>TRBJ1-1|15|TRBV6-5|NA|TRBD1
TGTGCCAGCTCCCCGGACGGGACAGGGGGTACTGAAGCTTTCTTT
CASSPDGTGGTEAFF
>TRBJ2-7|16|TRBV4-1|few|TRBD2
TGCGCCAGCAGCCTAGCCCTAGCGGGAGTGGCCTACGAGCAGTACTTC
CASSLALAGVAYEQYF
>TRBJ2-3|14|TRBV9|NA|TRBD2
TGTGCCAGCAGCGCTAGCGGGAGCGAAGATACGCAGTATTTT
CASSASGSEDTQYF
>TRBJ1-2|13|TRBV6-6|NA|TRBD1
TGTGCCAGCAGTGCCCAGGGGGGCGATGGCTACACCTTC
CASSAQGGDGYTF
>TRBJ2-2|14|TRBV10-2|NA|NA
TGCGCCAGCATATTGACTAGAGGGACCGGGGAGCTGTTTTTT
CASILTRGTGELFF
>TRBJ1-1|15|TRBV19|NA|TRBD1
TGTGCCAGTAGTGGAAAGGACAGGGGGCACACTGAAGCTTTCTTT
CASSGKDRGHTEAFF
>TRBJ1-4|14|TRBV6-5|NA|TRBD1
TGTGCCAGCAGAGAGGGGGCGATGAATGAAAAACTGTTTTTT
CASREGAMNEKLFF
>TRBJ2-7|17|TRBV5-1|NA|TRBD2
TGCGCCAGCAGCTTCGGGACTAGCGCCACCTTATCCTACGAGCAGTACTTC
CASSFGTSATLSYEQYF
>TRBJ2-1|15|TRBV9|NA|NA
TGTGCCAGCAGCGTAGGCGTGGTAGCCTCCAACGAGCAGTTCTTC
CASSVGVVASNEQFF
>TRBJ2-7|15|TRBV5-4|NA|NA
TGTGCCAGCAGCGCCGCGACAGATAATCCCTACGAGCAGTACTTC
CASSAATDNPYEQYF
>TRBJ2-7|19|TRBV28|NA|TRBD2
TGTGCCAGCAGTTTACGCCGAAACCCCAAGACTAGCGGCCCCTACGAGCAGTACTTC
CASSLRRNPKTSGPYEQYF
>TRBJ2-7|14|TRBV5-6|once|TRBD1
TGTGCCAGCACCCCGGACAGGGGGAGGTACGAGCAGTACTTC
CASTPDRGRYEQYF
>TRBJ2-2|16|TRBV5-4|NA|TRBD2
TGTGCCAGCAGCTCTGCCGGGACTAGCGGGAGTGGGGAGCTGTTTTTT
CASSSAGTSGSGELFF
>TRBJ2-1|17|TRBV4-2|NA|TRBD2
TGTGCCAGCAGCCAAGATCGTTTAGCGGGCGACTTCGGGGAGCAGTTCTTC
CASSQDRLAGDFGEQFF
>TRBJ2-7|15|TRBV2|NA|TRBD1
TGTGCCAGCAGATCCACAGGGGGCTCGGCCTACGAGCAGTACTTC
CASRSTGGSAYEQYF
>TRBJ1-1|13|TRBV29-1|few|TRBD1
TGCAGCTCCCAGGTGGACAGGGTCGGGGAGGCTTTCTTT
CSSQVDRVGEAFF
>TRBJ2-2|14|TRBV29-1|NA|NA
TGCAGCGTTGACTTTCAGGGGAACACCGGGGAGCTGTTTTTT
CSVDFQGNTGELFF
>TRBJ2-7|14|TRBV28|NA|TRBD1
TGTGCCAGCAGCCGACAGGGACGTGTCTACGAGCAGTACTTC
CASSRQGRVYEQYF
>TRBJ1-2|15|TRBV10-3|NA|TRBD1
TGTGCCATCAGTGATGTGGGACAGGGCTCCTATGGCTACACCTTC
CAISDVGQGSYGYTF
>TRBJ2-7|14|TRBV2|NA|TRBD2
TGTGCCAGCACTAGCGGGGGGCTTTCCTACGAGCAGTACTTC
CASTSGGLSYEQYF
>TRBJ2-1|14|TRBV19|NA|NA
TGTGCCAGTAGTATATGGTCCAGGGGGGATGAGCAGTTCTTC
CASSIWSRGDEQFF
>TRBJ1-2|15|TRBV29-1|NA|NA
TGCAGCGTTGCCAAAGGTACGGGAAAGCCCTATGGCTACACCTTC
CSVAKGTGKPYGYTF
>TRBJ1-2|13|TRBV19|NA|TRBD1
TGTGCCAGTAGCCTGACAGGGGGAAATGGCTACACCTTC
CASSLTGGNGYTF
>TRBJ2-5|15|TRBV5-1|NA|NA
TGCGCCAGCAGCTTGGGGCTGAGCGGGCAAGAGACCCAGTACTTC
CASSLGLSGQETQYF
>TRBJ1-1|12|TRBV5-1|NA|TRBD1
TGCGCCAGTCACGGACAGGGCACTGAAGCTTTCTTT
CASHGQGTEAFF
>TRBJ1-5|13|TRBV30|NA|NA
TGTGCCTGGAGCCCTAAAACAGATCAGCCCCAGCATTTT
CAWSPKTDQPQHF
>TRBJ1-2|15|TRBV6-5|NA|NA
TGTGCCAGCAGTAGGGGGTCGTACAGGGAAGGAGGCTACACCTTC
CASSRGSYREGGYTF
>TRBJ2-1|14|TRBV14|few|TRBD2
TGTGCCAGCAGCCAAGGGGGGGGGATAGATGAGCAGTTCTTC
CASSQGGGIDEQFF
>TRBJ2-3|14|TRBV25-1|NA|NA
TGTGCCAGCAGAGGATGGGAGTCGGCAGATACGCAGTATTTT
CASRGWESADTQYF
>TRBJ1-1|14|TRBV10-1|NA|TRBD1
TGCGCCAGCAGAGCCGGGACAGTGAACACTGAAGCTTTCTTT
CASRAGTVNTEAFF
>TRBJ1-1|15|TRBV4-1|NA|TRBD1
TGCGCCAGCAGCCAATCCGGACAGGTGAACACTGAAGCTTTCTTT
CASSQSGQVNTEAFF
>TRBJ1-5|18|TRBV4-1|NA|NA
TGCGCCAGCAGCCAAGAGGCTGGAGGGGCTGGGTGGGATCAGCCCCAGCATTTT
CASSQEAGGAGWDQPQHF
>TRBJ2-2|14|TRBV14|NA|NA
TGTGCCAGCAGCCAATCAGTGAACACCGGGGAGCTGTTTTTT
CASSQSVNTGELFF
>TRBJ1-2|11|TRBV2|NA|NA
TGTGCCAGCAGCGCGGTGTATGGCTACACCTTC
CASSAVYGYTF
>TRBJ2-2|14|TRBV11-3|NA|NA
TGTGCCAGCAGCTTAGACGGGAACACCGGGGAGCTGTTTTTT
CASSLDGNTGELFF
>TRBJ2-7|16|TRBV7-9|NA|TRBD1
TGTGCCAGCAGCCGGGGGCCGGGACAGGGAGATCTTTGGGCCTACTTC
CASSRGPGQGDLWAYF
>TRBJ1-4|15|TRBV9|NA|NA
TGTGCCAGCAGCGCCCCATCAGGGCCACCTGAAAAACTGTTTTTT
CASSAPSGPPEKLFF
>TRBJ1-2|13|TRBV6-1|few|NA
TGTGCCCATACCCCAGGTAGGGGTGGGGACTACACCTTC
CAHTPGRGGDYTF
>TRBJ2-7|13|TRBV6-5|NA|TRBD1
TGTGCCAGCAGTACCACAGGGGGCTACGAGCAGTACTTC
CASSTTGGYEQYF
>TRBJ2-3|17|TRBV5-6|NA|TRBD2
TGTGCCAGCAGCTCCTACTGGGCGGGGGGTATCACAGATACGCAGTATTTT
CASSSYWAGGITDTQYF
>TRBJ2-2|18|TRBV2|NA|TRBD2
TGTGCCAGCAGTGTGGTGCGGCGGGGGGGACCGAACACCGGGGAGCTGTTTTTT
CASSVVRRGGPNTGELFF
>TRBJ1-1|14|TRBV5-4|NA|NA
TGTGCCAGCAGCTTGCAGAAGGAGGCCACTGAAGCTTTCTTT
CASSLQKEATEAFF
>TRBJ2-3|15|TRBV9|NA|TRBD1
TGTGCCAGCAGCGTATGGGACAGGGTAACAGATACGCAGTATTTT
CASSVWDRVTDTQYF
>TRBJ2-4|11|TRBV2|NA|NA
TGTGCCAGAACGCGGGGAAACATTCAGTACTTC
CARTRGNIQYF